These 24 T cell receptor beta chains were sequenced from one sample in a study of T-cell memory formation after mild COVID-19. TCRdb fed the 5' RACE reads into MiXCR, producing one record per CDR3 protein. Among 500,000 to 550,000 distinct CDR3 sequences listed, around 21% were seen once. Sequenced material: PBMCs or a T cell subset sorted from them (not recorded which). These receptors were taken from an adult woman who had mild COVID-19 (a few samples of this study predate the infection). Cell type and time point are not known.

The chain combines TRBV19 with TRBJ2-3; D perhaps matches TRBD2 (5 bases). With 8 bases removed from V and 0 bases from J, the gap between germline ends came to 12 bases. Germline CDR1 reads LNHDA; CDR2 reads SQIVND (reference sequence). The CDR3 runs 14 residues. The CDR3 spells CASRRGGSTDTQYF. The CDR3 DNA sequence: TGTGCCAGTCGGCGTGGCGGGAGCACAGATACGCAGTATTTT.

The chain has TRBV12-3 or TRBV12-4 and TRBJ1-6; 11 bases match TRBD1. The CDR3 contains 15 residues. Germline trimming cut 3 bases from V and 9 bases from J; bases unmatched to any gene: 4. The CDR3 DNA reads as TGTGCCAGCAGTTTGGGGACAGGGGGAGGTTCACCCCTCCACTTT. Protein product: CASSLGTGGGSPLHF.

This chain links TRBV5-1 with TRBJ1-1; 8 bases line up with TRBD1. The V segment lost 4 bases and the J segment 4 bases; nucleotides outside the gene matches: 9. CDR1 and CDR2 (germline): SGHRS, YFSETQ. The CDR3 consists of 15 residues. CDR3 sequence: CASSRLGQGSTEAFF. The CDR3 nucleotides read TGCGCCAGCAGCAGACTAGGACAGGGAAGCACTGAAGCTTTCTTT.

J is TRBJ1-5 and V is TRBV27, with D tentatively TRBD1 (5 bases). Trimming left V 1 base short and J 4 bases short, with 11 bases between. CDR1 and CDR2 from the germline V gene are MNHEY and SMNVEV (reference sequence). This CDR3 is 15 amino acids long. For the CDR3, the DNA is TGTGCCAGCAGTTTATGGGGGAAAAGAAATCAGCCCCAGCATTTT. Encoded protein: CASSLWGKRNQPQHF.

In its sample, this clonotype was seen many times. The CDR3 spells CASSSADMGEQFF. As DNA, the CDR3 is TGCGCCAGCAGCTCAGCGGACATGGGTGAGCAGTTCTTC. The chain joins TRBV5-1 to TRBJ2-1, with D perhaps given as TRBD1 or TRBD2 (5 bases each). V lost 3 bases and J lost 9, with 13 bases in between. The CDR3 loop spans 13 amino acids. CDR1 is SGHRS and CDR2 is YFSETQ in the germline V gene.

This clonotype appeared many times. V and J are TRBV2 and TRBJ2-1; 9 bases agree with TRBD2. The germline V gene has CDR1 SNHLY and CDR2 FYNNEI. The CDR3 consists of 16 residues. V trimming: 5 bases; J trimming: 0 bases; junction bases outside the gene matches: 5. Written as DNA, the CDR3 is TGTGCCAGCAGTCGTCTAGCGGGAAGCTCCTACAATGAGCAGTTCTTC. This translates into CASSRLAGSSYNEQFF.

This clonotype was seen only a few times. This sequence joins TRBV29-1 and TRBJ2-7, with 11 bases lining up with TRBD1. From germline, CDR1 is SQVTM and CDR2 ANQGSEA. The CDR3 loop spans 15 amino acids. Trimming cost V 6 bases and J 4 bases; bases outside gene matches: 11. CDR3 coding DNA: TGCAGCGTCGCGGGAGGGGACAGGGGGAAATACGAGCAGTACTTC. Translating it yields CSVAGGDRGKYEQYF.

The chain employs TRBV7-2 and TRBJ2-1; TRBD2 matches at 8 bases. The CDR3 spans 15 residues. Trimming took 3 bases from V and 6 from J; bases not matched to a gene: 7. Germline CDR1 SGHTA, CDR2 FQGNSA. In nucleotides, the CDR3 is TGTGCCAGCAGCTTCCACGCGGGGGGCCCCAATGAGCAGTTCTTC. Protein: CASSFHAGGPNEQFF. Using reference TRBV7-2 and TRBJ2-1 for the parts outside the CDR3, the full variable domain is GAGVSQSPSNKVTEKGKDVELRCDPISGHTALYWYRQSLGQGLEFLIYFQGNSAPDKSGLPSDRFSAERTGGSVSTLTIQRTQQEDSAVYLCASSFHAGGPNEQFFGPGTRLTVL.

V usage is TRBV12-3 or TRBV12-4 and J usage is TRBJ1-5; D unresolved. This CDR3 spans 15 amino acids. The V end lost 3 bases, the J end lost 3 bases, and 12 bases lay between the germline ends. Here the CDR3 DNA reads TGTGCCAGCAGTTTTGGGAGTCCGATCAATCAGCCCCAGCATTTT. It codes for CASSFGSPINQPQHF.

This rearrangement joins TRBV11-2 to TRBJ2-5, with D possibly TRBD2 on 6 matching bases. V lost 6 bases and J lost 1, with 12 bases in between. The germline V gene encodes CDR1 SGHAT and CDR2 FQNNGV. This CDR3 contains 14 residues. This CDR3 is CASSHLASQETQYF. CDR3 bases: TGTGCCAGCAGTCACCTAGCGAGCCAAGAGACCCAGTACTTC.

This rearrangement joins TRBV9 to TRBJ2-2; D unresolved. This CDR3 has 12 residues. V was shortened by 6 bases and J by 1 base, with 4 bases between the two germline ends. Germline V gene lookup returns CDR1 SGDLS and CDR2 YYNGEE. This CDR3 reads CASTQNTGELFF. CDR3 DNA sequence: TGTGCCAGCACCCAGAACACCGGGGAGCTGTTTTTT.

The CDR3 DNA is TGTGCCAGCTCACCACACCGTGGAGATACGCAGTATTTT. Its translation is CASSPHRGDTQYF. The chain links TRBV18 to TRBJ2-3; D remains ambiguous. Trimming left V 1 base short and J 5 bases short, with 7 bases between. The CDR3 covers 13 residues. The V gene's germline CDR1 is KGHSH and CDR2 LQKENI.

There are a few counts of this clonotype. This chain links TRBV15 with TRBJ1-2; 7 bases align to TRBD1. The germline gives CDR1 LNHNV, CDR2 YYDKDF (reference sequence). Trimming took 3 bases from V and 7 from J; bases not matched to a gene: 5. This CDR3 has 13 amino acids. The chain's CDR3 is CATSREQGFGYTF. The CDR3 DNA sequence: TGTGCCACCAGCAGGGAACAGGGGTTTGGCTACACCTTC.

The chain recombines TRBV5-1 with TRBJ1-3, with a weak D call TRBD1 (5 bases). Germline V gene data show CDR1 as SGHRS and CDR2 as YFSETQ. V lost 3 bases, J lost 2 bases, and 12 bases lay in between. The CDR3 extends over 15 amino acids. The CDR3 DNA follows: TGCGCCAGCAGCTACTTCCCAGGGACTGGAAACACCATATATTTT. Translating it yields CASSYFPGTGNTIYF.

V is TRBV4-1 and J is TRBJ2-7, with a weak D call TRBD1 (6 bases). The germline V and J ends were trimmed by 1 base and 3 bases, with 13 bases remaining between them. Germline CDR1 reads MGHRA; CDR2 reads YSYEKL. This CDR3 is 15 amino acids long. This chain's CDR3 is CASSQVWQGYYEQYF. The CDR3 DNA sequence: TGCGCCAGCAGCCAAGTCTGGCAGGGGTACTACGAGCAGTACTTC.

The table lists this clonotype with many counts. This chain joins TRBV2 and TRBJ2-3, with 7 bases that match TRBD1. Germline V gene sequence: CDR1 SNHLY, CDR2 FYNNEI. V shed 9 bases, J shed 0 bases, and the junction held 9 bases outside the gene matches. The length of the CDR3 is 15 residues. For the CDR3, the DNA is TGTGCCAGTATAATCGGGACAGCTAGCACAGATACGCAGTATTTT. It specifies CASIIGTASTDTQYF.

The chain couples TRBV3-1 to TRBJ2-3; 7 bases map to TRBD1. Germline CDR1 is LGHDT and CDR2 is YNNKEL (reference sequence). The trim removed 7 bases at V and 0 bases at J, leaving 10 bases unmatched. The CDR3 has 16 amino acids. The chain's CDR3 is CASNQGQLTSTDTQYF. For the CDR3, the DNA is TGTGCCAGCAACCAGGGACAGCTAACTAGCACAGATACGCAGTATTTT.

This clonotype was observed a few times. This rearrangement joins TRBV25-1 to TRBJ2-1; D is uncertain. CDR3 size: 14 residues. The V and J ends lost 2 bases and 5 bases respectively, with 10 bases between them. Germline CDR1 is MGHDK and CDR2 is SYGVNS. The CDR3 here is CASSEDHSDNEQFF. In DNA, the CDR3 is TGTGCCAGCAGTGAAGATCACAGCGACAATGAGCAGTTCTTC.

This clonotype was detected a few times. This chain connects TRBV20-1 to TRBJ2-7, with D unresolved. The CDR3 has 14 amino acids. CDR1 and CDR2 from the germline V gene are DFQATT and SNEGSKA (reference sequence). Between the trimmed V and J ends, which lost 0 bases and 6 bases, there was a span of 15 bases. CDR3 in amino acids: CSARDGAYGLEQYF. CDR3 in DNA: TGCAGTGCTAGAGACGGAGCTTACGGGCTCGAGCAGTACTTC.

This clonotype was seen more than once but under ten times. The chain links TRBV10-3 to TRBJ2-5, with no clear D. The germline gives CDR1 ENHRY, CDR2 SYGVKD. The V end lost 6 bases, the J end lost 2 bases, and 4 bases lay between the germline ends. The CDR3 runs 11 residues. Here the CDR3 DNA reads TGTGCCATCAGGGATCAAGAGACCCAGTACTTC. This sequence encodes CAIRDQETQYF.

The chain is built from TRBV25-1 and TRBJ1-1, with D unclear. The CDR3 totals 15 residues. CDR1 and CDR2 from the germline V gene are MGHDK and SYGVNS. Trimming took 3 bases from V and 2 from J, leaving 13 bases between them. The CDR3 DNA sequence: TGTGCCAGCAGTGATGCAGGCCGGGAAAACACTGAAGCTTTCTTT. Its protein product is CASSDAGRENTEAFF.

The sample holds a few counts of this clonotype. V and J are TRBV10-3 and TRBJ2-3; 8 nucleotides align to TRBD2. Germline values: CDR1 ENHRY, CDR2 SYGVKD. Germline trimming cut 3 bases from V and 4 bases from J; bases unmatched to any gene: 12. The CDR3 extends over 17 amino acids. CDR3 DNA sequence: TGTGCCATCAGTGAATGGAGTAGCGGGGCCGGGGCAGATACGCAGTATTTT. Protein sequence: CAISEWSSGAGADTQYF.

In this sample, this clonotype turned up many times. CDR3 bases: TGTGCCATCACCCTCGGGGGAGGCTACGAGCAGTACTTC. Amino acid sequence: CAITLGGGYEQYF. J is TRBJ2-7 and V is TRBV10-3, with D possibly being TRBD2 (6 bases). The germline CDR1 and CDR2 sequences are ENHRY and SYGVKD. The CDR3 extends over 13 amino acids. The V end lost 7 bases, the J end lost 3 bases, and 13 bases lay between the germline ends.

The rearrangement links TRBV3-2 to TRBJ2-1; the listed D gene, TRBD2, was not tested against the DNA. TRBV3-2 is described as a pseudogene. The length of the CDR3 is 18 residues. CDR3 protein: CASSQDRTGGSIYNEQFF. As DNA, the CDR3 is TGTGCCAGCAGCCAAGATCGTACTGGCGGGAGTATATACAATGAGCAGTTCTTC.